The clone carrying this T cell receptor beta chain came up a few times. The sample comes from a study of T cells in Graves' hyperthyroidism and ophthalmopathy. RNA transcripts were the template for amplifying TCR beta CDR3 regions. TCR CDR3 underwent first-round RT-PCR with the HTBI primer set. TCRdb re-derived calls from the multiplex PCR reads in MiXCR, one entry per CDR3 protein. The sample carries 350,000 to 400,000 distinct CDR3 sequences, 15% recorded once. The source of this sequence is a woman aged 25 to 39 with Graves' hyperthyroidism. The source material was blood.

CDR3 protein: CASSVEAGGPEEQYF. CDR3 sequence (DNA): TGTGCCAGCAGCGTCGAGGCGGGAGGGCCGGAGGAGCAGTACTTC. The genes are TRBV9 and TRBJ2-7; 9 bases are shared with TRBD2. With 2 bases clipped from V and 7 bases from J, the junction kept 10 bases outside the gene matches. The CDR3 has 15 residues. CDR1 SGDLS and CDR2 YYNGEE come from the germline V gene.